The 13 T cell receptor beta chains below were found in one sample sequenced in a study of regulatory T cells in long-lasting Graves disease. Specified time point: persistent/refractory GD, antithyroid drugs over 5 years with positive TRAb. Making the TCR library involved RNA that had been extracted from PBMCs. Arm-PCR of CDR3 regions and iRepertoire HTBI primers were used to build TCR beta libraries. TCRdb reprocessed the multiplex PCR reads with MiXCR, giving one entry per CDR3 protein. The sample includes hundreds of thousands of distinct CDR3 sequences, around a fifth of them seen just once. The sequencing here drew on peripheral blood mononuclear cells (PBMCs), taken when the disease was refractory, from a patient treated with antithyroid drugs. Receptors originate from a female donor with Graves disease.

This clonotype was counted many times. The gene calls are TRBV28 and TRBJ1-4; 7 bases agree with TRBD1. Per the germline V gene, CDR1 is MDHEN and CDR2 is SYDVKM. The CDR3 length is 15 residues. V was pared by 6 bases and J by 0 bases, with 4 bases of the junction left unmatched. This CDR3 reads CASSSGTATNEKLFF. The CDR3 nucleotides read TGTGCCAGCAGCTCTGGGACAGCAACTAATGAAAAACTGTTTTTT.

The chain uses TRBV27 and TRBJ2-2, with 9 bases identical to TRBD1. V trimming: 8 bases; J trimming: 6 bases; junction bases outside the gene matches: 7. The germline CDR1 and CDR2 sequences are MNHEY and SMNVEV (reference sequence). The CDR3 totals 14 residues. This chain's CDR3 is CASGGQGVPGELFF. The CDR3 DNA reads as TGTGCCAGCGGGGGACAGGGAGTACCCGGGGAGCTGTTTTTT.

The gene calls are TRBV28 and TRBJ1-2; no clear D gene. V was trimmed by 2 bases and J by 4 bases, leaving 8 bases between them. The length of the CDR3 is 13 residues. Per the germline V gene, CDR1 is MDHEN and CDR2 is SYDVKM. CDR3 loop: CASSLTGPYGYTF. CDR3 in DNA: TGTGCCAGCAGTTTAACGGGCCCCTATGGCTACACCTTC.

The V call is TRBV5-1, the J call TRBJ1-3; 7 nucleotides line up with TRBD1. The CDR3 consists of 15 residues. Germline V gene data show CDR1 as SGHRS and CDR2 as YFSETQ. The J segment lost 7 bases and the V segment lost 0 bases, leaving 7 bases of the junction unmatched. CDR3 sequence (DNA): TGCGCCAGCAGCTTGGGACAGGGTCCTTCGAACACCATATATTTT. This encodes CASSLGQGPSNTIYF.

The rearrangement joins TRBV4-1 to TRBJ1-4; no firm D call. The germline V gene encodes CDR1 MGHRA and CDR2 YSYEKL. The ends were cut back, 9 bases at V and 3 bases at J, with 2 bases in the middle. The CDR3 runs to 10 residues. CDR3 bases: TGCGCCAGTTCTAATGAAAAACTGTTTTTT. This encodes CASSNEKLFF.

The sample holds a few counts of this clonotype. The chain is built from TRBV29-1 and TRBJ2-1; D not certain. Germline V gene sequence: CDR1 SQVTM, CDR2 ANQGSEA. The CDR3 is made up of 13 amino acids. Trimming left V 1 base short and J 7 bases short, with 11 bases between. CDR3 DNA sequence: TGCAGCGTTGAAGGGGTTGGGGTTAATGAGCAGTTCTTC. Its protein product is CSVEGVGVNEQFF.

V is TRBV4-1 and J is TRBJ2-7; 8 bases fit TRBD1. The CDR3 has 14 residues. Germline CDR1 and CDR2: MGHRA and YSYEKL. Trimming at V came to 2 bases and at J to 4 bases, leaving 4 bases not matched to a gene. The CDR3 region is CASSQRQGAYEQYF. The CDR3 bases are TGCGCCAGCAGCCAACGGCAGGGGGCTTACGAGCAGTACTTC.

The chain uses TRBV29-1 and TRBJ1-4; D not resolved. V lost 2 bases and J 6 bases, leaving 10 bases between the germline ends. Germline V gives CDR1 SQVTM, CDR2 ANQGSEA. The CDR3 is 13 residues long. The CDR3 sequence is CSVEQNQDEKLFF. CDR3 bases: TGCAGCGTTGAACAAAATCAGGATGAAAAACTGTTTTTT.

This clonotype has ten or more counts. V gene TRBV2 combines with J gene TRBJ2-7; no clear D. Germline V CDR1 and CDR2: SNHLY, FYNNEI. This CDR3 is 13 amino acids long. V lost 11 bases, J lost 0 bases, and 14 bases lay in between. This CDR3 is CASHVASSYEQYF. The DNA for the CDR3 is TGTGCCTCCCACGTAGCAAGCTCCTACGAGCAGTACTTC.

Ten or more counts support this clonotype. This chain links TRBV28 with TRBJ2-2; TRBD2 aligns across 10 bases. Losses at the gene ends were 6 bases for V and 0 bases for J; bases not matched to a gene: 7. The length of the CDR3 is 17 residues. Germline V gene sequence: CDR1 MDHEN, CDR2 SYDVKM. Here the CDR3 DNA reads TGTGCCAGCAGCTCCTCCGGGACTAGCGCGAACACCGGGGAGCTGTTTTTT. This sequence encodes CASSSSGTSANTGELFF.

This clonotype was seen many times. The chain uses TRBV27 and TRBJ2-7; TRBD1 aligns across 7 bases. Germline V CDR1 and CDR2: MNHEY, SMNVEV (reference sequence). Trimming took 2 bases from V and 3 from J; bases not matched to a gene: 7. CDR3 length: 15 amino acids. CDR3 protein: CASSLTGASGYEQYF. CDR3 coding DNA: TGTGCCAGCAGTTTAACAGGGGCGAGCGGCTACGAGCAGTACTTC.

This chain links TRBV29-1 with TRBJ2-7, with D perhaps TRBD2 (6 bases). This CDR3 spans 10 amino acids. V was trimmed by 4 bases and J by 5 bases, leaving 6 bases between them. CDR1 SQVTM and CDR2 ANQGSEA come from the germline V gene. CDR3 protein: CSVGGDEQYF. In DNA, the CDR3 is TGCAGCGTTGGGGGGGACGAGCAGTACTTC.

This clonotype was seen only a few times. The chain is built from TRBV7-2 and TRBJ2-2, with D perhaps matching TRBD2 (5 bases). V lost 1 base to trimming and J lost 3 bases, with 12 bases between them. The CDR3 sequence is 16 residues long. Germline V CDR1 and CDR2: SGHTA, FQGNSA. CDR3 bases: TGTGCCAGCAGCTTAGAGTTGCTAGCAGACACCGGGGAGCTGTTTTTT. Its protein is CASSLELLADTGELFF.